Included here is one TCR beta chain sequence, with context. No antigen is known for it. This entry is derived from a study of T-cell memory formation after mild COVID-19. Study results and limitations: Pre-infection memory carried some responding clones, suggesting that cross-reactive memory joined.

This CDR3 comprises 17 residues. Trimming took off 3 bases at V and 0 bases at J, with 17 bases between the two ends. TCR alpha and TCR beta cDNA libraries carrying sample barcodes and UMIs came from 5'RACE with constant-segment primers. TCRdb fed the 5' RACE reads into MiXCR, producing one record per CDR3 protein. The sample has roughly 610,000 distinct CDR3 sequences, approximately 15% seen once. Sequencing was performed on PBMCs or a T cell subset sorted from them (not recorded which). The rearrangement uses TRBV12-3 or TRBV12-4 and TRBJ1-1, with D possibly TRBD1 on 6 matching bases. The clonotype was recovered from an adult woman who had mild COVID-19 (a few samples of this study predate the infection). Cell type and time point are not known. CDR3 coding DNA: TGTGCCAGCAGTTTTAACGGTAGGGGGGCGCTGAACACTGAAGCTTTCTTT. It is translated as CASSFNGRGALNTEAFF.